This T cell receptor beta chain was retrieved from a study of T cells in Graves' hyperthyroidism and ophthalmopathy. General study findings and limits: The model identified upcoming ophthalmopathy a median roughly 6 months ahead of onset.

Trimming removed 0 bases from V and 5 bases from J, with 25 bases in between. This CDR3 region has 19 residues. Germline V gene data show CDR1 as LNHDA and CDR2 as SQIVND (reference sequence). RNA transcripts gave rise to amplified TCR beta CDR3 regions. TCR CDR3 underwent first-round RT-PCR with the HTBI primer set. TCRdb reprocessed the multiplex PCR reads via MiXCR and lists one record per CDR3 protein. The table includes fewer than 800,000 distinct CDR3 sequences, about 15% detected once. As concerns this clonotype: Its antigen is not known.

Stable disease denoted Graves' hyperthyroidism without ophthalmopathy progression within 18 months. This rearrangement joins TRBV19 to TRBJ2-5, with D possibly being TRBD1 (5 bases). The receptor was isolated from a man aged 18 to 30 with Graves' hyperthyroidism. Sequences were obtained from blood. The CDR3 region has the DNA TGTGCCAGTAGTATAGATCACTCCCTCGGAATGGTTCCAGGGGAGACCCAGTACTTC. Translating it yields CASSIDHSLGMVPGETQYF.